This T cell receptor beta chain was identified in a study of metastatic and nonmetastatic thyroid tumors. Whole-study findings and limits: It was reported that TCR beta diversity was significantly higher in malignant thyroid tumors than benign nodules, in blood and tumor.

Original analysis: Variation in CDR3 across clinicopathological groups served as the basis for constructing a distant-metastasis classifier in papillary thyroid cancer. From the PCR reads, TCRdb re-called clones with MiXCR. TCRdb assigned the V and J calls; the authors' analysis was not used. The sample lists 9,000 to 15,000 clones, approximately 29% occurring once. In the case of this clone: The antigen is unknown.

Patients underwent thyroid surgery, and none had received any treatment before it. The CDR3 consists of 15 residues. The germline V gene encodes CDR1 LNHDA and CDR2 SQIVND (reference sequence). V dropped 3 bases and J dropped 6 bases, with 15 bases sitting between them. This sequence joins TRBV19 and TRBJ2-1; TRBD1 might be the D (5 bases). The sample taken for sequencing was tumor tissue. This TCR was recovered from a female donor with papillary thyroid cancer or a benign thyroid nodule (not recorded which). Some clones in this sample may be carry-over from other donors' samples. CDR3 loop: CASSMGPLAINEQFF. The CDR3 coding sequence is TGTGCCAGTAGTATGGGGCCGCTTGCGATCAATGAGCAGTTCTTC.